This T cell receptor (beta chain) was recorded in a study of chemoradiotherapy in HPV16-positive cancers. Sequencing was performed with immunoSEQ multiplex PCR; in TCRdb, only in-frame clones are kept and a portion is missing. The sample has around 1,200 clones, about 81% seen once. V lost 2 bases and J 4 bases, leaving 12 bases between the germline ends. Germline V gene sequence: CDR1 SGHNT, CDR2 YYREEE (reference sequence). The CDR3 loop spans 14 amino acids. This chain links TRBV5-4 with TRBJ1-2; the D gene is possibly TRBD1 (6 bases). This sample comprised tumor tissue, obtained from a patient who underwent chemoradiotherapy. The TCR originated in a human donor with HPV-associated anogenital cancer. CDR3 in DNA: TGTGCCAGCAGCTTTAGGGGGGCAGCCTATGGCTACACCTTC. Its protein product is CASSFRGAAYGYTF.